One and the same sample provided the 15 T cell receptor beta chains below, sequenced in a study of blood T cell repertoires in COVID-19. Clones were sequenced by immunoSEQ multiplex PCR, and TCRdb holds only the in-frame ones, with some missing. Of 87,000 or so clones in the sample, about 86% are singletons; the top ten hold about 20%. Input material: peripheral blood. The receptors stem from a woman aged 80 or over in a cohort sampled during active or convalescent COVID-19.

The chain links TRBV28 to TRBJ1-4, with TRBD1 matching 10 bases. This CDR3 has 15 amino acids. From germline, CDR1 is MDHEN and CDR2 SYDVKM. The ends lost 8 bases at V and 3 bases at J; junction bases unmatched: 6. CDR3 loop: CASRDRGSANEKLFF. The CDR3 nucleotides are TGTGCCAGCCGGGACAGGGGCTCGGCTAATGAAAAACTGTTTTTT.

This chain connects TRBV5-4 to TRBJ2-2; TRBD2 is a possible D gene (6 bases). Deletions cut 4 bases from V and 4 bases from J, with 11 bases between. The CDR3 totals 14 residues. From germline, CDR1 is SGHNT and CDR2 YYREEE (reference sequence). The CDR3 sequence is CASSRESGTGELFF. The CDR3 DNA reads TGTGCCAGCAGCCGGGAGAGCGGCACCGGGGAGCTGTTTTTT. Filled out from reference TRBV5-4 and TRBJ2-2, the complete variable domain reads ETGVTQSPTHLIKTRGQQVTLRCSSQSGHNTVSWYQQALGQGPQFIFQYYREEENGRGNFPPRFSGLQFPNYSSELNVNALELDDSALYLCASSRESGTGELFFGEGSRLTVL.

This clone was observed a single time. The rearrangement joins TRBV27 to TRBJ1-5; D uncertain. The CDR3 is 13 residues long. The V gene lost 4 bases and the J gene lost 6 bases, with 10 bases spanning the gap. Germline V CDR1 and CDR2: MNHEY, SMNVEV (reference sequence). As DNA, the CDR3 is TGTGCCAGCAGTTCCGGGTTGGGTCAGCCCCAGCATTTT. Protein product: CASSSGLGQPQHF.

This clone was seen just once. The chain links TRBV15 to TRBJ2-5; TRBD2 is a possible D gene (6 bases). Germline V lookup: CDR1 LNHNV, CDR2 YYDKDF (reference sequence). This CDR3 has 16 amino acids. Between the trimmed V and J ends, which lost 0 bases and 0 bases, there was a span of 11 bases. The CDR3: CATSRDWRDHQETQYF. In DNA, the CDR3 is TGTGCCACCAGCAGAGATTGGCGGGACCACCAAGAGACCCAGTACTTC.

The chain carries TRBV24-1 and TRBJ2-2; D might be TRBD2 (5 bases). This CDR3 is built from 15 residues. Germline V CDR1 and CDR2: KGHDR, SFDVKD. The V and J ends lost 3 bases and 3 bases respectively, with 10 bases between them. The CDR3 DNA reads as TGTGCCACCAGTGATACCCGGCGGGACACCGGGGAGCTGTTTTTT. As protein: CATSDTRRDTGELFF.

The chain has TRBV24-1 and TRBJ2-1, with 7 positions matching TRBD1. Germline CDR1 and CDR2: KGHDR and SFDVKD. The CDR3 covers 17 residues. With 0 bases clipped from V and 0 bases from J, the junction kept 4 bases outside the gene matches. The DNA of the CDR3 is TGTGCCACCAGTGATTTGCAGACAGGGAGCTCCTACAATGAGCAGTTCTTC. This translates into CATSDLQTGSSYNEQFF.

This clone has just one count. The chain combines TRBV5-4 with TRBJ2-7; the match to TRBD1 covers 9 bases. V dropped 3 bases and J dropped 6; count of bases not matched to a gene: 10. CDR1 and CDR2 (germline): SGHNT, YYREEE (reference sequence). The CDR3 has 15 amino acids. The CDR3 is CASSYPGTGIGEQYF. CDR3 bases: TGTGCCAGCAGCTACCCCGGGACAGGGATCGGCGAGCAGTACTTC.

The chain joins TRBV15 to TRBJ1-4; D not resolved. Germline values: CDR1 LNHNV, CDR2 YYDKDF (reference sequence). The CDR3 consists of 16 residues. V was trimmed by 0 bases and J by 2 bases, leaving 10 bases between them. Written as DNA, the CDR3 is TGTGCCACCAGCAGAGATCCGGGTCGGACTAATGAAAAACTGTTTTTT. It specifies CATSRDPGRTNEKLFF.

This chain joins TRBV14 and TRBJ2-7; 7 nucleotides match TRBD2. The CDR3 spans 13 residues. The germline V gene has CDR1 SGHDN and CDR2 FVKESK. Trimming at V came to 1 base and at J to 9 bases, leaving 6 bases not matched to a gene. The CDR3 loop is CASSQVQRDRQYF. The CDR3 nucleotides read TGTGCCAGCAGCCAAGTACAGCGGGATCGGCAGTACTTC. The variable domain in full, with the rest retrieved from reference TRBV14 and TRBJ2-7, is EAGVTQFPSHSVIEKGQTVTLRCDPISGHDNLYWYRRVMGKEIKFLLHFVKESKQDESGMPNNRFLAERTGGTYSTLKVQPAELEDSGVYFCASSQVQRDRQYFGPGTRLTVT.

The table lists this clone with a count of one. The chain links TRBV24-1 to TRBJ1-2; D gene uncertain. The V gene's germline CDR1 is KGHDR and CDR2 SFDVKD. Trimming stripped 4 bases from V and 1 base from J, with 9 bases between. The CDR3 totals 14 residues. CDR3 DNA sequence: TGTGCCACCAGTGACTTCAGTAATAACTATGGCTACACCTTC. Residues: CATSDFSNNYGYTF.

This chain uses TRBV4-1 with TRBJ1-2; D might be TRBD1 (6 bases). Germline lookup yields CDR1 MGHRA and CDR2 YSYEKL. The ends were cut back, 1 base at V and 3 bases at J, with 9 bases in the middle. The CDR3 is 14 amino acids. As DNA, the CDR3 is TGCGCCAGCAGCCAAGTGGGACAATACTATGGCTACACCTTC. Translation: CASSQVGQYYGYTF.

This chain links TRBV7-8 with TRBJ1-3; perhaps TRBD1 as D (6 bases). CDR1 is SGHVS and CDR2 is FQNEAQ in the germline V gene. This CDR3 comprises 15 residues. V lost 5 bases, J lost 3 bases, and 14 bases lay in between. The CDR3 here is CASSAGQTYGNTIYF. The CDR3 DNA follows: TGTGCCAGCAGCGCTGGACAGACCTATGGAAACACCATATATTTT.

This CDR3 reads CASKSGTGLSQPQHF. The CDR3 coding sequence is TGTGCCAGCAAATCCGGGACAGGGCTCAGTCAGCCCCAGCATTTT. V and J are TRBV2 and TRBJ1-5; 9 bases align to TRBD1. Per the germline V gene, CDR1 is SNHLY and CDR2 is FYNNEI. The CDR3 has 15 residues. The V segment lost 7 bases and the J segment 6 bases; nucleotides outside the gene matches: 10.

This rearrangement joins TRBV11-1 to TRBJ2-1, with 12 nucleotides matching TRBD2. Looked up from germline, CDR1 is SGHAT and CDR2 is FQDESV (reference sequence). The V segment lost 2 bases and the J segment 10 bases; nucleotides outside the gene matches: 9. This CDR3 has 16 residues. CDR3 nucleotide sequence: TGTGCCAGCAGCTTAATGGAAGGACTAGCGGGAAAAGAGCAGTTCTTC. Its translation: CASSLMEGLAGKEQFF. The variable domain in full, completed from reference TRBV11-1 and TRBJ2-1, reads EAEVAQSPRYKITEKSQAVAFWCDPISGHATLYWYRQILGQGPELLVQFQDESVVDDSQLPKDRFSAERLKGVDSTLKIQPAELGDSAMYLCASSLMEGLAGKEQFFGPGTRLTVL.

The chain employs TRBV12-3 or TRBV12-4 and TRBJ2-7; weak D call: TRBD2 (5 bases). V was shortened by 6 bases and J by 2 bases, with 11 bases between the two germline ends. There are 13 residues in the CDR3. CDR3 sequence: CASSPSGAYEQYV. The CDR3 nucleotides read TGTGCCAGCAGCCCAAGCGGAGCCTACGAGCAGTACGTC.